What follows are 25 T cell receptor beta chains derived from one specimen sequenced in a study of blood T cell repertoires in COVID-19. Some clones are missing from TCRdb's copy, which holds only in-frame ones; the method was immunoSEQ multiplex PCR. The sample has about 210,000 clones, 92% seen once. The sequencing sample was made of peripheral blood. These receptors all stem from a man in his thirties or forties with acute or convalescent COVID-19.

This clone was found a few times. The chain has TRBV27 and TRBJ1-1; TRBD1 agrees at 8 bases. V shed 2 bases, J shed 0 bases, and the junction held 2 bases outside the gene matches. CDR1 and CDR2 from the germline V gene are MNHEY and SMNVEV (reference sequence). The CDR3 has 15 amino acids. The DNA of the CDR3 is TGTGCCAGCAGTTTAAGACAGGGGCTGAACACTGAAGCTTTCTTT. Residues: CASSLRQGLNTEAFF.

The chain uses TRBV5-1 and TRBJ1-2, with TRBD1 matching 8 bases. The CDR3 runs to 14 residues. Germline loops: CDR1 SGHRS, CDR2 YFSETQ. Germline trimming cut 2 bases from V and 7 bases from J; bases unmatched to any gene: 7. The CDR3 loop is CASSLDQGALGYTF. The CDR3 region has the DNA TGCGCCAGCAGCTTAGATCAGGGGGCTCTTGGCTACACCTTC.

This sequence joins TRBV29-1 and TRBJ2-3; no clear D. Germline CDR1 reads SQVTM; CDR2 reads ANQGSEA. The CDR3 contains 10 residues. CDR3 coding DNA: TGCAACAATCACACAGATACGCAGTATTTT. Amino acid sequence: CNNHTDTQYF.

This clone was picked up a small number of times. The CDR3 loop reads CASSLYSTNEKLFF. CDR3 DNA sequence: TGCGCCAGCAGCTTGTATTCAACTAATGAAAAACTGTTTTTT. The chain recombines TRBV5-1 with TRBJ1-4, with no clear D. The V gene lost 1 base and the J gene lost 0 bases, with 4 bases spanning the gap. The V gene's germline CDR1 is SGHRS and CDR2 YFSETQ. The CDR3 runs to 14 residues. Complete variable domain (other parts from reference TRBV5-1 and TRBJ1-4): KAGVTQTPRYLIKTRGQQVTLSCSPISGHRSVSWYQQTPGQGLQFLFEYFSETQRNKGNFPGRFSGRQFSNSRSEMNVSTLELGDSALYLCASSLYSTNEKLFFGSGTQLSVL.

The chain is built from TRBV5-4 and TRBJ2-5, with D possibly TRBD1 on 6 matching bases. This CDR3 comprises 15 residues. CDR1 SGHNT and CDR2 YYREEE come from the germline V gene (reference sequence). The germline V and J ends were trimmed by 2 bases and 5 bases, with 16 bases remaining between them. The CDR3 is CASSFGAGDAETQYF. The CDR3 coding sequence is TGTGCCAGCAGCTTCGGGGCAGGGGACGCGGAGACCCAGTACTTC.

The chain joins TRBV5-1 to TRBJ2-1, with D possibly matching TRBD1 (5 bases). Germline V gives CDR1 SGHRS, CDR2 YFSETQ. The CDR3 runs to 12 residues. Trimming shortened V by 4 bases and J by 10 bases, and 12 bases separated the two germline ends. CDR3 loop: CASSPTDSEQFF. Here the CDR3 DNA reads TGCGCCAGCAGCCCCACCGACAGCGAGCAGTTCTTC.

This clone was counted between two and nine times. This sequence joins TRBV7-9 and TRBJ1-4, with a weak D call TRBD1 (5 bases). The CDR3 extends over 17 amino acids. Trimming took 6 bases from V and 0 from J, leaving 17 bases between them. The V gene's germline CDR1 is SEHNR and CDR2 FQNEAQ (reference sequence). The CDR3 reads CASRPRGSPTTNEKLFF. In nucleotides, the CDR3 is TGTGCCAGCAGACCTAGGGGCTCCCCCACAACTAATGAAAAACTGTTTTTT.

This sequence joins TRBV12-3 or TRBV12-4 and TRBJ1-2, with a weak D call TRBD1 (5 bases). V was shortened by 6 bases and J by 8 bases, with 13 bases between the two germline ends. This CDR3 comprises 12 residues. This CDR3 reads CASSPRTSGYTF. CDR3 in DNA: TGTGCCAGCAGCCCTCGGACATCCGGCTACACCTTC.

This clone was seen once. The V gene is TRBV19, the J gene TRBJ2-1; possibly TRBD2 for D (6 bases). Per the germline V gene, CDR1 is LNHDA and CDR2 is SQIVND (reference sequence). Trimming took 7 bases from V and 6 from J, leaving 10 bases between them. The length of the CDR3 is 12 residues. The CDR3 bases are TGTGCCAGTATAGGGGAGGTCAATGAGCAGTTCTTC. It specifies CASIGEVNEQFF.

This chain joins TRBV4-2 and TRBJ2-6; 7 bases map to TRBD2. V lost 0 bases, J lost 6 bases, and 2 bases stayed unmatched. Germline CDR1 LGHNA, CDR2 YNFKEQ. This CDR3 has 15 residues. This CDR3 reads CASSQEAGTANVLTF. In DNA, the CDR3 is TGTGCCAGCAGCCAAGAAGCGGGGACGGCCAACGTCCTGACTTTC.

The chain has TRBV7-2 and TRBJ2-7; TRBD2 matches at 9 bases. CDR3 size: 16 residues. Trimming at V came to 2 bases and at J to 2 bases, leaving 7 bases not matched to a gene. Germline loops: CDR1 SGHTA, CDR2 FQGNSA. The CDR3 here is CASSLLAGTKTYEQYF. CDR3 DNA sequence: TGTGCCAGCAGCTTACTAGCGGGAACAAAGACCTACGAGCAGTACTTC. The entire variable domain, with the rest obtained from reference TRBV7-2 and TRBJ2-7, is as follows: GAGVSQSPSNKVTEKGKDVELRCDPISGHTALYWYRQSLGQGLEFLIYFQGNSAPDKSGLPSDRFSAERTGGSVSTLTIQRTQQEDSAVYLCASSLLAGTKTYEQYFGPGTRLTVT.

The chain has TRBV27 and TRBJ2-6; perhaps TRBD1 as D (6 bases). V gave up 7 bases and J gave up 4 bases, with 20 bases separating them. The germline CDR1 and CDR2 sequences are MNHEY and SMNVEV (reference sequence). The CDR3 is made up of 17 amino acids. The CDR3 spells CASTLQGLAVGANVLTF. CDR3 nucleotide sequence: TGTGCCAGCACCCTACAGGGCCTTGCGGTCGGGGCCAACGTCCTGACTTTC.

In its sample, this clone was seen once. In DNA form, the CDR3 reads TGTGCCTGGGCCCCAGTGGCCTTAGCGAATGAGCAGTTCTTC. Translated: CAWAPVALANEQFF. V usage is TRBV30 and J usage is TRBJ2-1; possible D gene TRBD2, 5 bases. Per the germline V gene, CDR1 is GTSNPN and CDR2 is SVGIG (reference sequence). The V and J ends lost 5 bases and 7 bases respectively, with 18 bases between them. CDR3 length: 14 amino acids.

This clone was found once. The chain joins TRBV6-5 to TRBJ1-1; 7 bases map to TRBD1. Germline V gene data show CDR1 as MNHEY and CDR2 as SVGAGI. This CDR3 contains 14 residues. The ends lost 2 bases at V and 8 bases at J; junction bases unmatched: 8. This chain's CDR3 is CASSYRTGQLEAFF. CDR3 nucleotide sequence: TGTGCCAGCAGTTACCGTACGGGACAGCTAGAAGCTTTCTTT.

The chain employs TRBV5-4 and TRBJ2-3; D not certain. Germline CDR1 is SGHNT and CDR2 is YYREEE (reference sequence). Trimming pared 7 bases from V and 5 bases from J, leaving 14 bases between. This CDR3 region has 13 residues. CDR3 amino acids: CASGDWSRDTQYF. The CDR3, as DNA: TGTGCCAGCGGAGACTGGAGTAGAGATACGCAGTATTTT.

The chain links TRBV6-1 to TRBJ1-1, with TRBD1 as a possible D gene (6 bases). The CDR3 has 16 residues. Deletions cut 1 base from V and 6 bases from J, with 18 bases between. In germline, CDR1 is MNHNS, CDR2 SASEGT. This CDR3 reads CASSEGLGARSAEAFF. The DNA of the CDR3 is TGTGCCAGCAGTGAAGGTTTGGGGGCGCGGAGTGCTGAAGCTTTCTTT.

CDR3 nucleotides: TGCAGTGTCAGGGGGGCTGAGGCGGCTTTCTTT. Translation: CSVRGAEAAFF. J is TRBJ1-1 and V is TRBV20-1; 7 bases match TRBD1. Per germline, CDR1 DFQATT and CDR2 SNEGSKA (reference sequence). This CDR3 spans 11 amino acids. V lost 7 bases, J lost 11 bases, and 10 bases stayed unmatched.

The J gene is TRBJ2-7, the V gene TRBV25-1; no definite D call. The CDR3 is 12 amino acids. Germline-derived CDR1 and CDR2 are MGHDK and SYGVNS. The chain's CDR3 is CGKSFRAYEQYF. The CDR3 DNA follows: TGTGGGAAGTCATTTCGGGCCTACGAGCAGTACTTC.

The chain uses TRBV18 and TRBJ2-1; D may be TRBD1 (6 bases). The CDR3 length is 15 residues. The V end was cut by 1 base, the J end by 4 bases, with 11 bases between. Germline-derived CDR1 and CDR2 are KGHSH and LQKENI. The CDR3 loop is CASSPLRGQYNEQFF. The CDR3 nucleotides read TGTGCCAGCTCACCACTCAGGGGCCAATACAATGAGCAGTTCTTC.

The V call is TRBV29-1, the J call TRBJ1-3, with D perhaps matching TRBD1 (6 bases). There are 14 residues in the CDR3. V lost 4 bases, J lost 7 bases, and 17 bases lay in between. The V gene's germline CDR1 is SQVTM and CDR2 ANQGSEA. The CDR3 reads CSVVPGGGRNTIYF. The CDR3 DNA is TGCAGCGTTGTCCCGGGGGGGGGCCGTAACACCATATATTTT.

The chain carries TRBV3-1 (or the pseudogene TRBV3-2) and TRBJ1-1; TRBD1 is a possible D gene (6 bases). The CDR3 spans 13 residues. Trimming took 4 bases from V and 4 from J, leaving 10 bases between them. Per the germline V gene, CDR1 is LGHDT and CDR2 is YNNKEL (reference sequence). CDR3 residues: CASSRGHGTEAFF. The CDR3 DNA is TGTGCCAGCAGCCGGGGGCATGGCACTGAAGCTTTCTTT.

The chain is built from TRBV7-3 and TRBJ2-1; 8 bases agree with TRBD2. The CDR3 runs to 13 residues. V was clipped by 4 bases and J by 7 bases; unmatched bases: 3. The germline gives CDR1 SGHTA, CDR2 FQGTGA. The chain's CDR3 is CASSSRGENEQFF. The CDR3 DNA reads TGTGCCAGCAGCTCGCGGGGGGAGAATGAGCAGTTCTTC.

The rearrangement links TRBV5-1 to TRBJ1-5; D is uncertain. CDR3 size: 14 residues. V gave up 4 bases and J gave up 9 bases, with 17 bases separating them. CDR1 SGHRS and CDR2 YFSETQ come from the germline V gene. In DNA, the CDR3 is TGCGCCAGCAGCCAGGTGGCGGGCGCGGGGCCCCAGCATTTT. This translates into CASSQVAGAGPQHF.

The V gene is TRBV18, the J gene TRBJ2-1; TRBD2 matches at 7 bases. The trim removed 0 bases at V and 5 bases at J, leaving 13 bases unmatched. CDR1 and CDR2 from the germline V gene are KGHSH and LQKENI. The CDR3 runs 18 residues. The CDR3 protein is CASSPPTREAGKHNEQFF. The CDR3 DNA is TGTGCCAGCTCACCACCTACCCGGGAGGCCGGGAAACACAATGAGCAGTTCTTC.

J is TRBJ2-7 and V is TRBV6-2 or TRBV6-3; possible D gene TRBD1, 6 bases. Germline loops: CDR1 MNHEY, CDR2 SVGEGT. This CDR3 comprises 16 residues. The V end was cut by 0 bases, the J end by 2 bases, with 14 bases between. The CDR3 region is CASSYSRQASTYEQYF. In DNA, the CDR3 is TGTGCCAGCAGTTACTCCCGACAGGCGTCAACCTACGAGCAGTACTTC.